This T cell receptor beta chain derives from a study of T cells in Graves' hyperthyroidism and ophthalmopathy. Whole-study results and caveats: The majority of expanded thyroid clonotypes above 0.001 also appeared in blood.

Notes on this clonotype: What it binds is not known.

The TCR beta CDR3 regions underwent amplification using RNA transcripts as the source. When the TCR CDR3 underwent first-round RT-PCR, the HTBI primer set was used. One entry per CDR3 protein, called by TCRdb with MiXCR from the multiplex PCR reads. The data hold a few hundred thousand distinct CDR3 sequences, with about 18% observed a single time. Germline assignment: CDR1 ENHRY and CDR2 SYGVKD. The CDR3 has 15 residues. V dropped 2 bases and J dropped 7; count of bases not matched to a gene: 7. J is TRBJ2-1 and V is TRBV10-3; 8 bases align to TRBD1. The receptor's source is a man between 18 and 35 years old with Graves' ophthalmopathy. Sequencing was performed on blood. In DNA, the CDR3 is TGTGCCATCAGTGAGACCGGACAGGGTACGAATGAGCAGTTCTTC. This gives the protein CAISETGQGTNEQFF.